Listed below are T cell receptor beta chains from one sample, sequenced in a study of OX40 agonist ivuxolimab in advanced cancers. Some clones are missing from TCRdb's copy, which holds only in-frame ones; the method was immunoSEQ multiplex PCR. Of about 41,000 clones in the sample, about 87% were seen once. The source material was CD4+ or CD8+ T cells sorted from blood, sampled in a trial of the OX40 agonist ivuxolimab. These receptors originate from an adult with an advanced solid tumor such as melanoma, head and neck, liver or kidney cancer. Both conserved end residues are part of each CDR3.

V gene	J gene	CDR3 length	CDR3 protein
TRBV6-6	TRBJ1-2	14	CASSYLRDGDGYTF
TRBV4-2	TRBJ2-7	14	CASSPGLASYEQYF
TRBV30	TRBJ2-7	15	CAWSVGAGGPDEQYF
TRBV25-1	TRBJ1-5	17	CASRPWTDPLCNQPQHF
TRBV30	TRBJ2-1	12	CAWSPTGYEQFF
TRBV28	TRBJ2-1	12	CASSSNRLDQFF
TRBV5-1	TRBJ2-1	14	CASRPTGGLNEQFF
TRBV4-1	TRBJ2-5	12	CASSPPGGTQYF
TRBV6-1	TRBJ2-7	13	CATSDRDPYEQYF
TRBV6-5	TRBJ1-1	13	CASSHGRNTEAFF
TRBV21-1	TRBJ2-7	16	CASSKTKGTSSYEQYF
TRBV2	TRBJ2-7	13	CASRLALSYEQYF
TRBV27	TRBJ1-2	18	CASSEYPQGALGFYGYTF
TRBV28	TRBJ1-4	11	CASSLNEKLFF
TRBV10-3	TRBJ1-5	12	CAKGPINQPQHF
TRBV6-4	TRBJ2-1	13	CASSDSTTHSLFF
TRBV30	TRBJ2-1	10	CAWSGNEQFF
TRBV6-1	TRBJ2-7	15	CASSEATGGSYEQYF
TRBV25-1	TRBJ2-7	17	CAGSEDFWGQNSYEQYF
TRBV6-6	TRBJ2-7	15	CASSFGLAVSYEQYF
TRBV27	TRBJ1-1	13	CASSRGGNTEAFF
TRBV7-9	TRBJ2-3	14	CASSFSSALDTQYF
TRBV7-2	TRBJ1-2	14	CASSTYRGLFGYTF
TRBV18	TRBJ1-1	16	CASSPKFDRDGAEAFF
TRBV5-4	TRBJ2-5	15	CAIRTSGSRRETQYF
TRBV29-1	TRBJ2-1	15	CSVEGRGAYYNEQFF
TRBV7-9	TRBJ2-5	15	CASSLGGIGEETQYF
TRBV7-2	TRBJ1-5	15	CASRPTGDRLQPQHF
TRBV7-6	TRBJ2-1	14	CASSLAGGGNEQFF
TRBV7-9	TRBJ2-2	17	CASSSPLRSHKDGELFF
TRBV11-2	TRBJ1-2	14	CASSLKWGDGDYTF
TRBV4-1	TRBJ2-7	14	CASSQRDWSYEQYF
TRBV7-9	TRBJ2-1	14	CASSLSLGFNEQFF
TRBV4-1	TRBJ2-1	14	CASSQGGLVIEQFF
TRBV6-1	TRBJ2-7	15	CASSDPTGGSYEQYF